The rows below give T cell receptor beta chains drawn from one sample of a study of cytomegalovirus exposure and HLA in healthy donors. Sequencing used immunoSEQ multiplex PCR; TCRdb keeps in-frame clones, though not all of them. The table includes roughly 250,000 clones, 70% to 90% detected once. Input material: PBMCs. These receptor sequences come from a woman aged 30 to 39 in good health and CMV-seropositive. Each CDR3 is given with its conserved first and last residue. The D gene is left open where the match is weak. Only some rows state a clone size, as once, few, many or a class for expanded clones.

size,V,D,J,DNA,CDR3
.,TRBV18,.,TRBJ2-7,TGTGCCAGCTCACCTCCTTCGTCTGGGGGCCGGACTAGCTCCTACGAGCAGTACTTC,CASSPPSSGGRTSSYEQYF
.,TRBV2,.,TRBJ1-4,TGTGCCAGCGGGGGGGAGCGGAATGAAAAACTGTTTTTT,CASGGERNEKLFF
.,TRBV11-2,.,TRBJ2-7,TGTGCCAGCAGCTTAGTTGAGGGAGTAGGAGGCGAGCAGTACTTC,CASSLVEGVGGEQYF
.,TRBV2,TRBD2,TRBJ2-2,TGTGCCAGCCTCTCGTTCGGACTAGCGGAAAACACCGGGGAGCTGTTTTTT,CASLSFGLAENTGELFF
.,TRBV19,.,TRBJ2-5,TGTGCCAGTAGTAACCAGCGGGAGACCCAGTACTTC,CASSNQRETQYF
.,TRBV5-1,.,TRBJ2-7,TGCGCCAGTTCGGGTGAAGCGACAGTTACAAACGAGCAGTACTTC,CASSGEATVTNEQYF
few,TRBV5-4,TRBD1,TRBJ1-5,TGTGCCAGCAGCTTAGGGGGCGAGCAGCCCCAGCATTTT,CASSLGGEQPQHF
few,TRBV5-6,.,TRBJ2-7,TGTGCCAGCAGCTTGTACCGGGACAACTACGAGCAGTACTTC,CASSLYRDNYEQYF
.,TRBV19,.,TRBJ2-7,TGTGCCAGTAGTATAGACTGGGAGCGGACGAAATACGAGCAGTACTTC,CASSIDWERTKYEQYF
.,TRBV27,.,TRBJ2-1,TGTGCCAGCAGTGCTAGGGACTCCAACAATGAGCAGTTCTTC,CASSARDSNNEQFF
.,TRBV2,.,TRBJ1-4,TGTGCCAGCAGTGATTTAATCGCTAATGAAAAACTGTTTTTT,CASSDLIANEKLFF
.,TRBV29-1,TRBD1,TRBJ1-1,TGCAGCGTTGAAGATTTGGTCGACGGGACAGGGTATCCGAACACTGAAGCTTTCTTT,CSVEDLVDGTGYPNTEAFF
.,TRBV2,TRBD1,TRBJ1-1,TGTGCCAGCAGTTCACAGGGGACCACTGAAGCTTTCTTT,CASSSQGTTEAFF
.,TRBV6-5,TRBD1,TRBJ1-4,TGTGCCAGCAGTCGGACAGGGGGTGAAAAACTGTTTTTT,CASSRTGGEKLFF
once,TRBV5-1,.,TRBJ1-2,TGCGCCAGCAGTTACTTACAGGGTAACTATGGCTACACCTTC,CASSYLQGNYGYTF
once,TRBV5-4,TRBD1,TRBJ1-1,TGTGCCAGCAGCTTAGGGGGCCCAGGGAACACTGAAGCTTTCTTT,CASSLGGPGNTEAFF
.,TRBV30,.,TRBJ1-5,TGTGCCTGGAGTTGGGGGGGGGCGAATCAGCCCCAGCATTTT,CAWSWGGANQPQHF
.,TRBV7-2,TRBD1,TRBJ1-2,TGTGCCAGCACGGAGGGGGCTGGGTATGGCTACACCTTC,CASTEGAGYGYTF
.,TRBV7-7,.,TRBJ2-3,TGTGCTAGCAGCTTACAGCCGGGAAACCCAGATACGCAGTATTTT,CASSLQPGNPDTQYF
few,TRBV5-1,TRBD1,TRBJ2-7,TGCGCCAGCAGCTCGACAGGGGTCGAGCAGTACTTC,CASSSTGVEQYF
.,TRBV5-1,.,TRBJ1-1,TGCGCCAGCAGCTTGGACAGGCCGGGCACTGAAGCTTTCTTT,CASSLDRPGTEAFF
.,TRBV5-4,.,TRBJ2-1,TGTGCCAGCAGCTTGGCCATTACGAGCGCTGAGCAGTTCTTC,CASSLAITSAEQFF
.,TRBV11-2,.,TRBJ1-4,TGTGCCAGCAGCTTAGTTCAGGCCGTTGGAAAACTGTTTTTT,CASSLVQAVGKLFF
.,TRBV28,.,TRBJ1-5,TGTGCCAGCCGTATAACAGGGATTAGCAATCAGCCCCAGCATTTT,CASRITGISNQPQHF
.,TRBV28,.,TRBJ1-5,TGTGCCAGCAGTACGCAGGGGAGCAATCAGCCCCAGCATTTT,CASSTQGSNQPQHF
.,TRBV27,.,TRBJ1-2,TGTGCCACCGGGGAGAGGAATCTGGTCAGCTACACCTTC,CATGERNLVSYTF
.,TRBV27,TRBD2,TRBJ2-3,TGTGCCAGCAAAATGGCGGGAGGGGGAGATACGCAGTATTTT,CASKMAGGGDTQYF
.,TRBV7-2,.,TRBJ2-1,TGTGCCAGCAGCCCACCCCCACCTCGGCGGCATGAGCAGTTCTTC,CASSPPPPRRHEQFF
.,TRBV12-5,TRBD2,TRBJ2-1,TGTGCTAGTGGTCTGGGACTAGCAGCCTACAATGAGCAGTTCTTC,CASGLGLAAYNEQFF
.,TRBV18,TRBD1,TRBJ1-1,TGTGCCAGCTCACTGGACAGGGTGGACACTGAAGCTTTCTTT,CASSLDRVDTEAFF
.,TRBV5-1,.,TRBJ2-5,TGCGCCAGCAGCCCGACCGGGGAGACCCAGTACTTC,CASSPTGETQYF
.,TRBV2,TRBD1,TRBJ1-1,TGTGCCAGCAGTCCTAACCGGGACAGGGTTGAGTGGACTGAAGCTTTCTTT,CASSPNRDRVEWTEAFF
.,TRBV30,.,TRBJ1-1,TGTGCCTGTAGATCGGGGACTGGCTGGACTGAAGCTTTCTTT,CACRSGTGWTEAFF
.,TRBV18,TRBD1,TRBJ2-7,TGTGCCAGCTCACCAAACCAAATAGGACAGGGGGTCCACGAGCAGTACTTC,CASSPNQIGQGVHEQYF
.,TRBV9,.,TRBJ2-7,TGTGCCAGCAGCGTGTCTGCGGGCGCCTACGAGCAGTACTTC,CASSVSAGAYEQYF
.,TRBV30,.,TRBJ2-1,TGTGCCTGGAGTGTGGACAGCTACAATGAGCAGTTCTTC,CAWSVDSYNEQFF
.,TRBV28,.,TRBJ1-2,TGTGCCAGCAGTTTAAATATTCAGGGGCGAGGAAACTATGGCTACACCTTC,CASSLNIQGRGNYGYTF
.,TRBV11-3,TRBD2,TRBJ2-7,TGTGCCAGCAGTCCTAGGGACGAACGGGGGGACGAGCAGTACTTC,CASSPRDERGDEQYF
.,TRBV9,.,TRBJ1-1,TGTGCCAGCAGCGCCGGGGGGAACACTGAAGCTTTCTTT,CASSAGGNTEAFF
.,TRBV5-1,TRBD2,TRBJ2-1,TGCGCCAGCAGCTTTGGGACTAGCGGGAACAATGAGCAGTTCTTC,CASSFGTSGNNEQFF
.,TRBV11-1,TRBD2,TRBJ2-1,TGTGCCAGCAGCCGGGCTAGCGGGAGAGGCGATGAGCAGTTCTTC,CASSRASGRGDEQFF
.,TRBV6-6,.,TRBJ1-1,TGTGCCAGCAGGGGTCTTGGGAGTGAAGCTTTCTTT,CASRGLGSEAFF
.,TRBV20-1,.,TRBJ2-3,TGCAGTGCTAGTTCAGGGCGTGGGCAGTATTTT,CSASSGRGQYF
.,TRBV6-1,.,TRBJ1-5,TGTGCCACCCGACGGAGTATGTATCAGCCCCAGCATTTT,CATRRSMYQPQHF
.,TRBV19,.,TRBJ2-3,TGTGCCAGTACGCAACAGGGGGGGTTCACAGATACGCAGTATTTT,CASTQQGGFTDTQYF
.,TRBV6-6,.,TRBJ1-1,TGTGCCAGCAAAAGGAGGGAACTTAACACTGAAGCTTTCTTT,CASKRRELNTEAFF
.,TRBV19,.,TRBJ2-5,TGTGCCAGTAGTATAGATACAGGCGGAGAGACCCAGTACTTC,CASSIDTGGETQYF
.,TRBV19,TRBD2,TRBJ2-1,TGTGCCAGTAGTCCAGCGGGAGTCCCCTACAATGAGCAGTTCTTC,CASSPAGVPYNEQFF